The sequence of this T cell receptor (beta chain) was determined in a study of vaccination and CD4 T cells after COVID-19. Study information: Collection of post-vaccine samples followed dose two by a median approximately 69 days, spanning a range of 14 to 241.

CDR1 is MNHEY and CDR2 is SVGEGT in the germline V gene. CDR3 length: 15 residues. V gave up 5 bases and J gave up 6 bases; unmatched junction bases: 12. Researchers used the Oncomine TCR Beta short-read assay to sequence DNA from cultured CD4+ T cells. Investigators isolated genomic DNA from cultured CD4+ T cells. One entry per CDR3 protein results from TCRdb running MiXCR on the PCR reads. The sample carries 8,000 or so distinct CDR3 sequences, approximately 30% recorded once. The sample's treatment: roughly ten-day PBMC culture with coronavirus spike peptide pools or control peptides (ViraFEST assay). CD4+ T cells that came from the unexposed donor were collected before the COVID-19 pandemic (2011-2018). Cell supply allowing, SARS-CoV-2 S/N and four cold-coronavirus spikes probed unexposed-donor CD4+ T cells. On this clonotype: The target antigen is unknown.

Sequencing was performed on CD4+ T cells from blood, cultured in vitro. The chain has TRBV6-2 or TRBV6-3 and TRBJ2-7; TRBD1 agrees at 8 bases. The origin of this receptor is a human donor in good health. The CDR3 loop reads CASSAIGQGLLEQYF. The CDR3 coding sequence is TGTGCCAGCAGTGCCATCGGACAGGGCCTTCTCGAGCAGTACTTC.